This TCR beta chain was obtained from a study of shared clonotypes between healthy human individuals. Germline CDR1 reads MNHEY; CDR2 reads SVGAGI. This CDR3 comprises 14 residues. Trimming stripped 4 bases from V and 4 bases from J, with 11 bases between. TCRdb keeps only in-frame clones here, not all; method: immunoSEQ multiplex PCR. This table has roughly 680,000 clones, about two thirds appearing once. This receptor was obtained from a woman in her 30s in good health. This chain joins TRBV6-5 and TRBJ1-3; D unclear. The sequenced sample consisted of memory CD4+ T cells sorted from blood. Subset meaning: CD45RA-negative fraction. CDR3 in amino acids: CASSWTENGNTIYF. The CDR3 DNA is TGTGCCAGCAGTTGGACTGAAAACGGAAACACCATATATTTT.